This T cell receptor beta chain was sequenced for a study of Ad26.COV2.S vaccination and SARS-CoV-2 variants. Treatment of the sample: roughly 20 received Ad26.COV2.S at low or high dose, single or two shots; 5 received placebo; per-sample allocation not given. After the first vaccine or placebo injection, samples were drawn on day 63. Only in-frame clones appear in the TCRdb table, and some are missing; sequencing was by immunoSEQ multiplex PCR. Of fewer than 600,000 clones in the sample, roughly nine tenths were seen once. V shed 4 bases and J 5 bases; nucleotides not matched to a gene: 5. The CDR3 loop spans 15 amino acids. Germline-derived CDR1 and CDR2 are MNHEY and SMNVEV (reference sequence).

This receptor was taken from a person aged 18-65 years who received the Ad26.COV2.S COVID-19 vaccine or a placebo. Sequenced material: peripheral blood, taken in a trial of Ad26.COV2.S vaccine versus placebo. This chain links TRBV27 with TRBJ2-1; 10 bases line up with TRBD2. The CDR3 is CASSSAGGRDNEQFF. CDR3 in DNA: TGTGCCAGCAGTTCAGCGGGAGGGAGGGACAATGAGCAGTTCTTC.